A single T cell receptor (beta chain) is shown here with its context. What it binds is unknown. The V and J ends lost 6 bases and 7 bases, in that order; junction bases with no gene match: 12. Germline CDR1 and CDR2: MDHEN and SYDVKM. This CDR3 comprises 16 residues. The data derive from a study of human CD4 T cells and Enterobacteriaceae. Findings and limits, study-wide: Broadly cross-reactive clonotypes: about 55% of the 19 ranked in the top 5%.

Sorting took every CD4+ cell except CD45RA+CCR7+CD95- naive cells, reaching over 98% purity. Data came from immunoSEQ multiplex PCR; TCRdb stores just in-frame clones and leaves some out. The table records some 30,000 clones, almost 85% of them present only once. The receptor was derived from a human donor in good health. The sequenced sample consisted of memory CD4+ T cells from blood. The genes are TRBV28 and TRBJ2-2; 9 nucleotides align to TRBD2. CDR3 nucleotide sequence: TGTGCCAGCAGAGAGAGCGGGAGGTTGCAAGGCGGGGAGCTGTTTTTT. It codes for CASRESGRLQGGELFF.